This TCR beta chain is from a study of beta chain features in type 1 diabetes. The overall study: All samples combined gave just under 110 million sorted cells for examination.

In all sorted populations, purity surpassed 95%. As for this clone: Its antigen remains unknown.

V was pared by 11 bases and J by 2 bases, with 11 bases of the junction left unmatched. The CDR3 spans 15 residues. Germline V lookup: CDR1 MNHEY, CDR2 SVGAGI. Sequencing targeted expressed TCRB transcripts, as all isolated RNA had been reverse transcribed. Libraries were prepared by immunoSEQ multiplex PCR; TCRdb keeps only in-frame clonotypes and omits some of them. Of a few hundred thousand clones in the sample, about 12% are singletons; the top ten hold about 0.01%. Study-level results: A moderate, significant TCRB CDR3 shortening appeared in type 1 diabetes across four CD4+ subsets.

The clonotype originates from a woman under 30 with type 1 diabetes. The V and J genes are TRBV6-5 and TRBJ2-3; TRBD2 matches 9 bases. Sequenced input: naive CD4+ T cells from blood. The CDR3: CAAGREGLNTDTQYF. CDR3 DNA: TGTGCCGCCGGGCGGGAGGGCCTCAACACAGATACGCAGTATTTT.